The TCR beta chain under discussion was sequenced for a study of vaccination effects on CD4 cells after COVID-19. Concerning this clone itself: Its antigen remains unidentified.

With the ViraFEST assay, the study expanded antigen-specific CD4+ T cells using viral peptide pools, then sequenced them. Having been cultured for around nine days, the cells underwent CD4+ T cell isolation. Absence of prior SARS-CoV-2 infection characterized the vaccine recipients, who showed negative nucleocapsid antibodies. Germline values: CDR1 SGHVS, CDR2 FQNEAQ. This CDR3 has 15 residues. Trimming took 1 base from V and 6 from J, leaving 14 bases between them. Study-level findings and limits: By a late point after vaccination, infection- and vaccine-induced clones had shrunk markedly through clonal contraction.

The method was immunoSEQ multiplex PCR; TCRdb's version includes in-frame clones alone and lacks a portion of them. The data show roughly 60,000 clones, with approximately 70% seen just once and 15% to 20% held by the top ten. The material sequenced was CD4+ T cells from PBMCs cultured with SARS-CoV-2 spike peptides, taken before COVID-19 vaccination. The rearrangement joins TRBV7-8 to TRBJ2-3; tentatively, D is TRBD1 (5 bases). The clonotype was recovered from a human donor who received a COVID-19 vaccine. The CDR3 DNA reads as TGTGCCAGCAGCTTAGGGGGCAGGGAAATTGATACGCAGTATTTT. Residues: CASSLGGREIDTQYF.